This T cell receptor (beta chain) was observed in a study of immune heterogeneity within non-small cell lung tumors. Findings and limits, study-wide: T-cell receptor beta clonotypes at high frequency differed largely between individual patients.

Template material for each sample was 550 to 700 ng of bulk tumor genomic DNA. Biopsies, several per primary tumor and spaced far apart, were collected during surgery. With untreated, newly diagnosed non-small cell lung cancer, the patients went on to undergo curative surgery. A first 10-cycle multiplex round used 32 V-gene and 13 J-gene primers on TCR beta CDR3. Each CDR3 protein gets one entry after TCRdb re-called the multiplex PCR reads with MiXCR. The repertoire has around 29,000 distinct CDR3 sequences, around 30% of them found once; the top ten carry about 4%. A note on this clonotype: The target antigen is unknown.

There are 16 residues in the CDR3. Trimming took off 1 base at V and 2 bases at J, with 11 bases between the two ends. Germline values: CDR1 LGHDT, CDR2 YNNKEL (reference sequence). The TCR comes from a middle-aged man with non-small cell lung cancer. Material: lung tumor tissue. The gene calls are TRBV3-1 and TRBJ2-2, with a tentative D call TRBD2 (6 bases). CDR3 loop: CASSQGNSGNTGELFF. CDR3 nucleotide sequence: TGTGCCAGCAGCCAAGGTAATAGCGGCAACACCGGGGAGCTGTTTTTT.